These 14 T cell receptor beta chains were sequenced from one sample in a study of T cell responses to AZD1222 COVID-19 vaccine. Sequenced by immunoSEQ multiplex PCR; TCRdb stores in-frame clones only, minus some. The sample consists of about 110,000 clones, approximately 90% of them appearing once. The sample was peripheral blood, taken on day 0 of AZD1222 vaccination. Receptors were obtained from an adult in good health.

The V and J genes are TRBV28 and TRBJ1-4; tentatively, D is TRBD1 (5 bases). CDR1 and CDR2 from the germline V gene are MDHEN and SYDVKM. CDR3 size: 14 residues. Trimming took off 8 bases at V and 8 bases at J, with 18 bases between the two ends. The CDR3 nucleotides are TGTGCCAGCCGCCGGGGGGGGAATGGAGAAAAACTGTTTTTT. It translates to CASRRGGNGEKLFF. Variable domain in full (rest from reference TRBV28 and TRBJ1-4): DVKVTQSSRYLVKRTGEKVFLECVQDMDHENMFWYRQDPGLGLRLIYFSYDVKMKEKGDIPEGYSVSREKKERFSLILESASTNQTSMYLCASRRGGNGEKLFFGSGTQLSVL.

In nucleotides, the CDR3 is TGTGCCAGTAGCCACACAGGGTCCAATCAGCCCCAGCATTTT. Translated, it gives CASSHTGSNQPQHF. The J gene is TRBJ1-5, the V gene TRBV19; the D gene is possibly TRBD1 (6 bases). V lost 6 bases and J 3 bases, leaving 12 bases between the germline ends. From germline, CDR1 is LNHDA and CDR2 SQIVND (reference sequence). The CDR3 has 14 residues.

DNA for the CDR3: TGTGCCAGCAGTGAAAGGGCTCTGGGGCAGCCCCAGCATTTT. Its protein product is CASSERALGQPQHF. This rearrangement joins TRBV6-1 to TRBJ1-5, with D uncertain. V was cut by 2 bases and J by 7 bases, with 12 bases left in between. The length of the CDR3 is 14 residues. Germline V lookup: CDR1 MNHNS, CDR2 SASEGT.

The chain is built from TRBV29-1 and TRBJ1-2; the D is unclear. The V and J ends lost 0 bases and 1 base respectively, with 9 bases between them. This CDR3 spans 14 amino acids. CDR1 SQVTM and CDR2 ANQGSEA come from the germline V gene. For the CDR3, the DNA is TGCAGCGTTGAAGACAGAACCTTTAACTATGGCTACACCTTC. It translates to CSVEDRTFNYGYTF.

This clone was recorded once. CDR3 in amino acids: CSGSSSGEAFF. The DNA for the CDR3 is TGCAGCGGGTCCAGTTCTGGTGAAGCTTTCTTT. The chain employs TRBV29-1 and TRBJ1-1, with D uncertain. Germline assignment: CDR1 SQVTM and CDR2 ANQGSEA. This CDR3 has 11 residues. V lost 7 bases to trimming and J lost 7 bases, with 13 bases between them.

The rearrangement joins TRBV7-9 to TRBJ2-7, with D unclear. The germline V and J ends were trimmed by 5 bases and 2 bases, with 16 bases remaining between them. This CDR3 region has 15 residues. Germline V gene data show CDR1 as SEHNR and CDR2 as FQNEAQ (reference sequence). CDR3 sequence (DNA): TGTGCCAGCAGCCTCACGACCGTGACCCCCTACGAGCAGTACTTC. Its protein product is CASSLTTVTPYEQYF.

This clone showed up just once. The CDR3 protein is CASSPLQGQGYTEAFF. The CDR3 nucleotides are TGCGCCAGCAGCCCGCTTCAGGGGCAGGGGTACACTGAAGCTTTCTTT. The V gene is TRBV5-1, the J gene TRBJ1-1, with a weak D call TRBD1 (6 bases). The germline V gene encodes CDR1 SGHRS and CDR2 YFSETQ. The CDR3 loop spans 16 amino acids. The ends were cut back, 4 bases at V and 3 bases at J, with 19 bases in the middle.

The chain uses TRBV28 and TRBJ2-5; TRBD2 might be the D (5 bases). CDR1 is MDHEN, CDR2 SYDVKM, per germline. The CDR3 has 14 residues. V lost 5 bases, J lost 5 bases, and 15 bases lay in between. The CDR3 loop is CASSTPRDVETQYF. CDR3 in DNA: TGTGCCAGCAGTACCCCCCGGGATGTGGAGACCCAGTACTTC. The full variable domain, completed using reference TRBV28 and TRBJ2-5, is DVKVTQSSRYLVKRTGEKVFLECVQDMDHENMFWYRQDPGLGLRLIYFSYDVKMKEKGDIPEGYSVSREKKERFSLILESASTNQTSMYLCASSTPRDVETQYFGPGTRLLVL.

The chain carries TRBV19 and TRBJ1-1; perhaps TRBD1 as D (6 bases). The germline V and J ends were trimmed by 6 bases and 1 base, with 12 bases remaining between them. There are 14 residues in the CDR3. CDR1 and CDR2 (germline): LNHDA, SQIVND (reference sequence). The CDR3 bases are TGTGCCAGTAGCCCTCAGGGGCGGAACACTGAAGCTTTCTTT. Encoded protein: CASSPQGRNTEAFF.

The chain employs TRBV13 and TRBJ1-2, with a tentative D call TRBD1 (6 bases). The CDR3 loop spans 13 amino acids. Germline CDR1 PRHDT, CDR2 FYEKMQ (reference sequence). Trimming took 5 bases from V and 1 from J, leaving 8 bases between them. CDR3 residues: CASSQDSNYGYTF. The DNA of the CDR3 is TGTGCCAGCAGCCAGGACAGTAACTATGGCTACACCTTC.

This chain joins TRBV28 and TRBJ2-7, with D tentatively TRBD1 (5 bases). CDR3 size: 14 residues. Trimming removed 3 bases at V and 5 bases at J, with 14 bases between. Germline V gene data show CDR1 as MDHEN and CDR2 as SYDVKM. The CDR3 DNA follows: TGTGCCAGCAGTTTCGGGCAGGGAAGGCACGAGCAGTACTTC. Protein product: CASSFGQGRHEQYF.

This chain connects TRBV18 to TRBJ1-5; tentatively, D is TRBD1 (5 bases). Germline CDR1 reads KGHSH; CDR2 reads LQKENI. V was clipped by 3 bases and J by 4 bases, with 10 bases between them. The CDR3 loop spans 14 amino acids. This CDR3 is CASSPPQGNQPQHF. CDR3 sequence (DNA): TGTGCCAGCTCACCTCCTCAGGGAAATCAGCCCCAGCATTTT.

The chain is built from TRBV10-2 and TRBJ1-1, with 7 bases identical to TRBD1. Germline CDR1 and CDR2: WSHSY and SAAADI. The CDR3 spans 16 residues. V was pared by 4 bases and J by 2 bases, with 10 bases of the junction left unmatched. The CDR3 sequence: CASSGVGTEENTEAFF. The CDR3 coding sequence is TGCGCCAGCAGTGGCGTAGGGACAGAGGAAAACACTGAAGCTTTCTTT.

This clone was recorded only once. The gene calls are TRBV19 and TRBJ2-2, with TRBD1 identical over 9 bases. Germline CDR1 LNHDA, CDR2 SQIVND (reference sequence). Losses at the gene ends were 4 bases for V and 2 bases for J; bases not matched to a gene: 2. The CDR3 is 15 residues long. The CDR3 spells CASSRGQGNTGELFF. The CDR3 DNA sequence: TGTGCCAGTAGTAGGGGACAGGGAAACACCGGGGAGCTGTTTTTT.